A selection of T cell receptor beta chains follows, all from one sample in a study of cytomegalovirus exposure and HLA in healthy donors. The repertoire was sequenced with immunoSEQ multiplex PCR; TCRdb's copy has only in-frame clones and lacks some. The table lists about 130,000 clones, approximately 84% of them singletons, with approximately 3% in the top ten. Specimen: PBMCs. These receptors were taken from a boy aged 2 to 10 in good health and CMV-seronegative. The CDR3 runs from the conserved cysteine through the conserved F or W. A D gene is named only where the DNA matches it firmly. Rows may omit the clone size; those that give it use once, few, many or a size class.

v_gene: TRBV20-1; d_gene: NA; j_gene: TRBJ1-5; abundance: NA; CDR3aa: CSATGVQPQHF; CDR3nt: TGCAGTGCTACAGGGGTTCAGCCCCAGCATTTT
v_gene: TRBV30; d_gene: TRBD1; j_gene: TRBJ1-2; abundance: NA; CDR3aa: CAWRTSGGNYGYTF; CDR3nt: TGTGCCTGGAGAACCTCAGGGGGAAACTATGGCTACACCTTC
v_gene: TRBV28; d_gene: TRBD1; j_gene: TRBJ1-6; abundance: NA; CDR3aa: CASSPDREDSPLHF; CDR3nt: TGTGCCAGCAGCCCGGACAGGGAGGATTCACCCCTCCACTTT
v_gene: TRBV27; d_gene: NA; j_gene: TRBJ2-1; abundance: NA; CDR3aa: CATLGSSSYNEQFF; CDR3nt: TGTGCCACCCTAGGCTCTAGCTCCTACAATGAGCAGTTCTTC
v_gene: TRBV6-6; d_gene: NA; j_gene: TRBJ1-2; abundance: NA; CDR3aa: CASSYAGQHYGYTF; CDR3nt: TGTGCCAGCAGTTACGCCGGACAGCACTATGGCTACACCTTC
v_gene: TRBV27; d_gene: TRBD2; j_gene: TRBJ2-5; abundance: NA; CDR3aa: CASSLGLAGSRGETQYF; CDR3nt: TGTGCCAGCAGTTTGGGACTAGCGGGCTCACGCGGAGAGACCCAGTACTTC
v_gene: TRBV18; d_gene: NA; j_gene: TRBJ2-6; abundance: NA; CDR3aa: CASSPQVSGANVLTF; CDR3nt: TGTGCCAGCTCACCCCAGGTATCTGGGGCCAACGTCCTGACTTTC
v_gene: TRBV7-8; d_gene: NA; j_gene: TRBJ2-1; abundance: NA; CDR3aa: CASSPASGVSSYNEQFF; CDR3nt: TGTGCCAGCAGCCCGGCGTCAGGGGTCAGCTCCTACAATGAGCAGTTCTTC
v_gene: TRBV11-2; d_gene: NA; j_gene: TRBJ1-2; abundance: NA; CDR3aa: CASSRRGGYTF; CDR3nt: TGTGCCAGCAGCAGACGGGGGGGCTACACCTTC
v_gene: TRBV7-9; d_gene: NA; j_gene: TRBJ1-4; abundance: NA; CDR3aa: CASSLRGDEKLFF; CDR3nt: TGTGCCAGCAGCTTACGGGGAGATGAGAAACTGTTTTTT
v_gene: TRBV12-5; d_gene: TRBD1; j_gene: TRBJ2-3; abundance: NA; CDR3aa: CASGNDRGPSDTQYF; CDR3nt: TGTGCTAGTGGCAACGACAGGGGGCCCTCAGATACGCAGTATTTT
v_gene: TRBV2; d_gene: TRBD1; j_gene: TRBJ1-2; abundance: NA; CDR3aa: CASEDRGGNYGYTF; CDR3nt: TGTGCCAGCGAGGACAGGGGGGGCAACTATGGCTACACCTTC
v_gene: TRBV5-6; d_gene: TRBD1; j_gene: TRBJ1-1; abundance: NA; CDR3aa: CASSLQGAPNTEAFF; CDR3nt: TGTGCCAGCAGCTTGCAGGGGGCGCCGAACACTGAAGCTTTCTTT
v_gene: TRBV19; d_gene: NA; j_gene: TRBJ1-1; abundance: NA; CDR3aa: CASSILVSPTTEAFF; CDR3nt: TGTGCCAGTAGTATATTGGTGAGTCCCACCACTGAAGCTTTCTTT
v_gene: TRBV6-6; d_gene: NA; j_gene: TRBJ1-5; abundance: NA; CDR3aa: CASSYSMGEVNQPQHF; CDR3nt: TGTGCCAGCAGTTACTCGATGGGGGAGGTCAATCAGCCCCAGCATTTT
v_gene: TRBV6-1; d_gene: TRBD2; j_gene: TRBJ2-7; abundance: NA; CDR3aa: CASSESPSGGPYEQYF; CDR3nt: TGTGCCAGCAGTGAATCCCCTAGCGGGGGCCCCTACGAGCAGTACTTC
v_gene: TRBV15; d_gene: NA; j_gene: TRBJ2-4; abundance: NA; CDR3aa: CATSRDGLAKNIQYF; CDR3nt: TGTGCCACCAGCAGAGATGGACTAGCCAAAAACATTCAGTACTTC
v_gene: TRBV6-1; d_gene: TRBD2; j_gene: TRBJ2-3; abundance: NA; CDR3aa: CASMDLAGNTDTQYF; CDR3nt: TGTGCCAGCATGGACCTAGCGGGAAACACAGATACGCAGTATTTT
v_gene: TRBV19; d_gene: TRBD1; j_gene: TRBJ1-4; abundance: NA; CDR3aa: CASRQFGTGYEKLFF; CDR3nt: TGTGCCAGTAGACAATTCGGGACAGGGTACGAAAAACTGTTTTTT
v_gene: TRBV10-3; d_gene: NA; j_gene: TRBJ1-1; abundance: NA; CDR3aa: CAISEGEENTEAFF; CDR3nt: TGTGCCATCAGTGAGGGGGAGGAGAACACTGAAGCTTTCTTT
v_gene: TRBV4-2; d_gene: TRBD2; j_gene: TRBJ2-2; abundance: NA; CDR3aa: CASSQGLAGVGTGELFF; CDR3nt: TGTGCCAGCAGCCAAGGGCTAGCGGGAGTAGGAACCGGGGAGCTGTTTTTT
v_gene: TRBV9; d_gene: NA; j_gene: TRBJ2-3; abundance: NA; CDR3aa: CASSPQGSTDTQYF; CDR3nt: TGTGCCAGCAGCCCCCAGGGGAGCACAGATACGCAGTATTTT
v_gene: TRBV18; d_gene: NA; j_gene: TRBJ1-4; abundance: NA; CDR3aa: CASSPQSGRYEKLFF; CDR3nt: TGTGCCAGCTCACCACAATCAGGGAGGTATGAAAAACTGTTTTTT
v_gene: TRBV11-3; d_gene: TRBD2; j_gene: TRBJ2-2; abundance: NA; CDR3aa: CASSFRGGANTGELFF; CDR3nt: TGTGCCAGCAGCTTTCGGGGGGGGGCGAACACCGGGGAGCTGTTTTTT
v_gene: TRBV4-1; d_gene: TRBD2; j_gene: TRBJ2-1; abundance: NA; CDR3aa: CASRGPGTSGIYNEQFF; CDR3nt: TGCGCCAGCAGGGGACCCGGGACTAGCGGGATCTACAATGAGCAGTTCTTC
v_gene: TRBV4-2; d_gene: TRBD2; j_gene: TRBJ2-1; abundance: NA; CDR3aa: CASSPGLAENNEQFF; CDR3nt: TGTGCCAGCAGCCCCGGACTAGCTGAGAACAATGAGCAGTTCTTC
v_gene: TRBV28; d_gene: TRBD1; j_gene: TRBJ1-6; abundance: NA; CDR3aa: CALRTGGSNSPLHF; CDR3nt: TGTGCTCTCCGCACAGGGGGCTCTAATTCACCCCTCCACTTT
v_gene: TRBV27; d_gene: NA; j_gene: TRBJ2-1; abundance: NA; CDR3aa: CASTWSPGLSYNEQFF; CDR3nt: TGTGCCAGCACTTGGAGCCCGGGACTCTCCTACAATGAGCAGTTCTTC
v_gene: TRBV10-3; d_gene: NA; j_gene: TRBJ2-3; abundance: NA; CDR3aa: CAISEDYTDTQYF; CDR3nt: TGTGCCATCAGTGAGGACTACACAGATACGCAGTATTTT
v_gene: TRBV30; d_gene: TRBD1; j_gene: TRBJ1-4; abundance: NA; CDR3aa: CARGQGDEKLFF; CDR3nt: TGTGCCCGGGGACAGGGGGATGAAAAACTGTTTTTT
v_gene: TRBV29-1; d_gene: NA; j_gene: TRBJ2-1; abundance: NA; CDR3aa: CSVTTGEYNEQFF; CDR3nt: TGCAGCGTAACCACGGGGGAGTACAATGAGCAGTTCTTC
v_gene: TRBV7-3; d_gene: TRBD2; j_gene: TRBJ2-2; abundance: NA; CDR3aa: CASSLGGGTGELFF; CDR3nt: TGTGCCAGCAGCTTGGGCGGGGGCACCGGGGAGCTGTTTTTT
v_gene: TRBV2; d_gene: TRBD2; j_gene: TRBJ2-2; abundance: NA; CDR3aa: CAGSSGNTGELFF; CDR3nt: TGTGCCGGCTCTAGCGGGAACACCGGGGAGCTGTTTTTT
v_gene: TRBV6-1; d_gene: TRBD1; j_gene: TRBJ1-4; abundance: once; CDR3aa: CASSDIDRGGEKLFF; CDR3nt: TGTGCCAGCAGTGATATCGACAGGGGGGGTGAAAAACTGTTTTTT
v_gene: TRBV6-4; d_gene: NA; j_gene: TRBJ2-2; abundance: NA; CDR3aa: CASSEGGHTGELFF; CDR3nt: TGTGCCAGCAGTGAGGGGGGGCACACCGGGGAGCTGTTTTTT
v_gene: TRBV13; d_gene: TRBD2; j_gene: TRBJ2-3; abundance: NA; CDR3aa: CASSLGGRASDTQYF; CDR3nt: TGTGCCAGCAGCTTAGGGGGGAGGGCCTCAGATACGCAGTATTTT
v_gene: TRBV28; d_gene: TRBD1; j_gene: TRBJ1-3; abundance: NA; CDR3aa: CASSSWTGGNTIYF; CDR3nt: TGTGCCAGCAGTTCATGGACAGGGGGAAACACCATATATTTT
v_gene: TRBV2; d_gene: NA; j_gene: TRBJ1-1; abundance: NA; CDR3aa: CASIPRQQNTEAFF; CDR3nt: TGTGCCAGCATCCCTAGACAGCAGAACACTGAAGCTTTCTTT
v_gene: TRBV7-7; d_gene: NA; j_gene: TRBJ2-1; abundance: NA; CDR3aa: CASSFRPAGHEQFF; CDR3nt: TGTGCTAGCAGCTTCCGGCCCGCGGGGCATGAGCAGTTCTTC
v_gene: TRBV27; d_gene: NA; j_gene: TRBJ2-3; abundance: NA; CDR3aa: CASSFSSTDTQYF; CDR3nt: TGTGCCAGCAGTTTCTCTAGCACAGATACGCAGTATTTT
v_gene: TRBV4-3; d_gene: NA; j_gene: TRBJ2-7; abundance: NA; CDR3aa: CASSQVAGPYEQYF; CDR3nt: TGCGCCAGCAGCCAAGTTGCAGGGCCCTACGAGCAGTACTTC
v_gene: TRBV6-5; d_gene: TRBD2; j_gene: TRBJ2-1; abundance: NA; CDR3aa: CASRTGTSGNNEQFF; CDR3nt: TGTGCCAGCAGAACCGGGACTAGCGGGAACAATGAGCAGTTCTTC
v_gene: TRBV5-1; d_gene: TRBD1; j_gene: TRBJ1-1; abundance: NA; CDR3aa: CASSRGTGGLRNTEAFF; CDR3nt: TGCGCCAGCAGCCGGGGGACAGGGGGCCTCAGGAACACTGAAGCTTTCTTT
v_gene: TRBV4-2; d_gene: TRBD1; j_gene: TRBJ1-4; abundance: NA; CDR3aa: CASRGTGLEKLFF; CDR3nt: TGTGCCAGCAGAGGGACAGGGCTCGAAAAACTGTTTTTT
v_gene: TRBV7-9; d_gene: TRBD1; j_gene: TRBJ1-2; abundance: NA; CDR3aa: CASSLIGQGPRAYGYTF; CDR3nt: TGTGCCAGCAGCTTAATCGGACAGGGACCCCGAGCGTATGGCTACACCTTC
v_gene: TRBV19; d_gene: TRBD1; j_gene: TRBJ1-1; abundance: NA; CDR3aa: CASSGTANTEAFF; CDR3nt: TGTGCCAGTAGTGGGACAGCGAACACTGAAGCTTTCTTT
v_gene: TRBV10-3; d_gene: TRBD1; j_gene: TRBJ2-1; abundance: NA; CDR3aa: CAISEFRGQVNEQFF; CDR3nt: TGTGCCATCAGTGAGTTCAGGGGGCAGGTCAATGAGCAGTTCTTC
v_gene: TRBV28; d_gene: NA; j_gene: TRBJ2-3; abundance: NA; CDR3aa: CASSPPYRDLRTDTQYF; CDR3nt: TGTGCCAGCAGTCCCCCTTATAGGGACTTACGCACAGATACGCAGTATTTT
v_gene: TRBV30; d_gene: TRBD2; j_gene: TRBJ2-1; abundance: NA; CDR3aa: CAWTTSGYVQEHEQFF; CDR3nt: TGTGCCTGGACTACTAGCGGTTACGTACAGGAACATGAGCAGTTCTTC
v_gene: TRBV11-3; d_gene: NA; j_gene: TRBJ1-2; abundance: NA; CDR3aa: CASSGQHMVGTF; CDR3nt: TGTGCCAGCAGCGGACAGCATATGGTCGGCACCTTC
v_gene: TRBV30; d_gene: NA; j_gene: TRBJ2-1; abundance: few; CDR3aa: CALARLSYNEQFF; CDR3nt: TGTGCCCTGGCTAGATTATCTTACAATGAGCAGTTCTTC
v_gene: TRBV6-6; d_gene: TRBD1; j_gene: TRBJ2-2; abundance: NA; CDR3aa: CASRPQGRGTGELFF; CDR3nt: TGTGCCAGCAGACCACAGGGGCGAGGCACCGGGGAGCTGTTTTTT